The 15 T cell receptor beta chains below come from one sample, sequenced in a study of T cells in tuberculosis. TCRdb's copy holds only in-frame clones and misses some; the assay was immunoSEQ multiplex PCR. Of 47,000 or so clones detected, about 95% appear once; the ten largest clones hold 1.4%. The sample's time point: new active TB diagnosis, blood taken before or within 7 days of starting treatment. This specimen was PBMCs, taken at tuberculosis diagnosis. The origin of the receptors is an adult with tuberculosis.

The chain uses TRBV7-3 and TRBJ2-2; tentative D call: TRBD1 (6 bases). The CDR3 length is 13 residues. V gave up 6 bases and J gave up 2 bases, with 7 bases separating them. CDR1 is SGHTA, CDR2 FQGTGA, per germline. For the CDR3, the DNA is TGTGCCAGCAGACAGGGCAACACCGGGGAGCTGTTTTTT. The encoded protein is CASRQGNTGELFF.

The gene calls are TRBV9 and TRBJ1-5; perhaps TRBD1 as D (6 bases). V lost 3 bases and J 6 bases, leaving 13 bases between the germline ends. The V gene's germline CDR1 is SGDLS and CDR2 YYNGEE. CDR3 length: 14 residues. CDR3 nucleotides: TGTGCCAGCAGCGCCGGGACAAGTTTTCAGCCCCAGCATTTT. This gives the protein CASSAGTSFQPQHF. Using reference TRBV9 and TRBJ1-5 for the parts outside the CDR3, the full variable domain is DSGVTQTPKHLITATGQRVTLRCSPRSGDLSVYWYQQSLDQGLQFLIQYYNGEERAKGNILERFSAQQFPDLHSELNLSSLELGDSALYFCASSAGTSFQPQHFGDGTRLSIL.

The V gene is TRBV4-1, the J gene TRBJ2-7, with 7 bases matching TRBD2. Germline V gene lookup returns CDR1 MGHRA and CDR2 YSYEKL. CDR3 length equals 16 residues. The trim removed 0 bases at V and 2 bases at J, leaving 7 bases unmatched. The CDR3 nucleotides read TGCGCCAGCAGCCAAGATCTGGCGGGAGCCGCCTACGAGCAGTACTTC. This codes for CASSQDLAGAAYEQYF.

This chain links TRBV16 with TRBJ2-1; 13 nucleotides line up with TRBD2. Per the germline V gene, CDR1 is KGHSY and CDR2 is FQNENV. The CDR3 has 16 amino acids. J gave up 7 bases and V 6 bases, and 9 bases lay outside the gene matches. The CDR3 loop reads CASSFGLAGVRNEQFF. CDR3 DNA: TGTGCCAGCAGTTTCGGACTAGCGGGAGTTAGGAATGAGCAGTTCTTC.

V gene TRBV5-6 combines with J gene TRBJ1-3, with 8 bases aligning to TRBD1. The CDR3 is made up of 17 amino acids. V was pared by 3 bases and J by 0 bases, with 8 bases of the junction left unmatched. Germline V gene lookup returns CDR1 SGHDT and CDR2 YYEEEE. As DNA, the CDR3 is TGTGCCAGCAGCTCCGCGGACAGGGAGGACTCTGGAAACACCATATATTTT. Protein sequence: CASSSADREDSGNTIYF.

This rearrangement joins TRBV7-3 to TRBJ2-1; 14 bases fit TRBD2. Germline CDR1 SGHTA, CDR2 FQGTGA. V was pared by 4 bases and J by 3 bases, with 11 bases of the junction left unmatched. The CDR3 loop spans 19 amino acids. CDR3: CASSSTGTSGSENYNEQFF. Written as DNA, the CDR3 is TGTGCCAGCAGCTCAACCGGGACTAGCGGGAGTGAAAACTACAATGAGCAGTTCTTC.

The gene calls are TRBV2 and TRBJ1-4, with D possibly TRBD1 on 6 matching bases. Germline V CDR1 and CDR2: SNHLY, FYNNEI. The ends were cut back, 7 bases at V and 5 bases at J, with 11 bases in the middle. The CDR3 has 13 amino acids. The CDR3 loop reads CASMRQGNEKLFF. The DNA for the CDR3 is TGTGCCAGCATGCGTCAGGGGAATGAAAAACTGTTTTTT.

The chain is built from TRBV19 and TRBJ2-3; weak D call: TRBD1 (5 bases). V was shortened by 3 bases and J by 3 bases, with 13 bases between the two germline ends. Looked up from germline, CDR1 is LNHDA and CDR2 is SQIVND (reference sequence). This CDR3 comprises 15 residues. The CDR3 bases are TGTGCCAGTAGTATCAGGGCAGTGGGAACAGATACGCAGTATTTT. Amino acids: CASSIRAVGTDTQYF.

The chain has TRBV27 and TRBJ1-2, with 8 nucleotides matching TRBD1. The CDR3 runs 15 residues. V shed 0 bases, J shed 6 bases, and the junction held 6 bases outside the gene matches. Germline V gene data show CDR1 as MNHEY and CDR2 as SMNVEV (reference sequence). The CDR3 protein is CASSLSPGGMDGYTF. The CDR3 DNA reads as TGTGCCAGCAGTTTATCTCCAGGGGGCATGGATGGCTACACCTTC.

This chain joins TRBV7-8 and TRBJ1-2, with D perhaps TRBD1 (5 bases). Per germline, CDR1 SGHVS and CDR2 FQNEAQ. The germline V and J ends were trimmed by 1 base and 5 bases, with 14 bases remaining between them. The CDR3 runs 15 residues. CDR3 DNA sequence: TGTGCCAGCAGCTTAGACTGGTCGGGGGGTTATGGCTACACCTTC. This gives the protein CASSLDWSGGYGYTF.

The rearrangement joins TRBV6-1 to TRBJ2-2; D gene uncertain. The CDR3 extends over 13 amino acids. In germline, CDR1 is MNHNS, CDR2 SASEGT. V gave up 4 bases and J gave up 4 bases, with 7 bases separating them. CDR3 residues: CASSASITGELFF. The CDR3 DNA reads as TGTGCCAGCAGTGCGAGCATCACCGGGGAGCTGTTTTTT.

The rearrangement links TRBV13 to TRBJ2-1; tentatively, D is TRBD1 (6 bases). The length of the CDR3 is 18 residues. CDR1 and CDR2 (germline): PRHDT, FYEKMQ (reference sequence). V lost 4 bases to trimming and J lost 8 bases, with 27 bases between them. The CDR3 sequence: CASSSGPGTRFGEDEQFF. As DNA, the CDR3 is TGTGCCAGCAGCTCCGGCCCCGGGACAAGATTTGGAGAAGATGAGCAGTTCTTC.

The chain employs TRBV19 and TRBJ2-5, with unresolved D. Germline V gives CDR1 LNHDA, CDR2 SQIVND (reference sequence). With 3 bases removed from V and 2 bases from J, the gap between germline ends came to 7 bases. The CDR3 totals 13 residues. The CDR3: CASSINYQETQYF. Here the CDR3 DNA reads TGTGCCAGTAGTATCAACTATCAAGAGACCCAGTACTTC.

CDR3 DNA sequence: TGTGCCAGCAGTGGACAGCGCTTGAACACTGAAGCTTTCTTT. Translating gives CASSGQRLNTEAFF. The gene calls are TRBV6-6 and TRBJ1-1; tentatively, D is TRBD1 (6 bases). The CDR3 has 14 amino acids. Trimming removed 5 bases from V and 0 bases from J, with 10 bases in between. In germline, CDR1 is MNHNY, CDR2 SVGAGI (reference sequence).

The gene calls are TRBV7-8 and TRBJ2-7, with D uncertain. Trimming shortened V by 5 bases and J by 4 bases, and 12 bases separated the two germline ends. The germline gives CDR1 SGHVS, CDR2 FQNEAQ. This CDR3 has 13 amino acids. Written as DNA, the CDR3 is TGTGCCAGCAGCCTCCGTGAGGAGTACGAGCAGTACTTC. Its translation: CASSLREEYEQYF.